This T cell receptor beta chain was sequenced for a study of blood T cell repertoires in COVID-19. Here immunoSEQ multiplex PCR was the method, and the copy in TCRdb shows in-frame clones only, minus some. This table holds about 300,000 clones, more than 75% found once. The sequencing sample was made of PBMCs or T cells enriched from blood (not recorded which). The TCR sequence derives from a man aged 25-45 years who had recovered from COVID-19.

The CDR3 sequence: CASSVVGIGAPLHF. The CDR3 bases are TGTGCCAGCAGCGTAGTGGGAATCGGGGCACCCCTCCACTTT. The rearrangement uses TRBV9 and TRBJ1-6; D gene ambiguous. The V end was cut by 0 bases, the J end by 11 bases, with 12 bases between. Germline assignment: CDR1 SGDLS and CDR2 YYNGEE. The CDR3 consists of 14 residues.